Listed here are 13 T cell receptor beta chains from one sample, sequenced in a study of T cell responses to AZD1222 COVID-19 vaccine. The table came from immunoSEQ multiplex PCR; TCRdb's copy has only in-frame clones and leaves some out. The top ten clones hold about 10% of a sample with some 180,000 clones, 85% to 95% of them seen once. The starting material was peripheral blood, obtained on day 0 of AZD1222 vaccination. These receptor sequences come from an adult in good health.

This rearrangement joins TRBV10-3 to TRBJ2-3; TRBD2 agrees at 8 bases. There are 17 residues in the CDR3. Trimming removed 7 bases from V and 6 bases from J; junction bases left unmatched: 18. Germline V lookup: CDR1 ENHRY, CDR2 SYGVKD. The CDR3 here is CAINADGAGGTVDTQYF. Here the CDR3 DNA reads TGTGCCATCAATGCTGATGGGGCGGGAGGCACGGTGGATACGCAGTATTTT.

This clone was seen a single time. The chain combines TRBV7-2 with TRBJ1-1, with no clear D. V lost 2 bases, J lost 4 bases, and 11 bases lay in between. The CDR3 length is 14 residues. Germline assignment: CDR1 SGHTA and CDR2 FQGNSA. The CDR3 sequence is CASSLQRIGTEAFF. The CDR3 bases are TGTGCCAGCAGCTTACAGAGGATAGGCACTGAAGCTTTCTTT.

This sequence joins TRBV7-6 and TRBJ1-2; the D gene is possibly TRBD1 (5 bases). The CDR3 has 13 amino acids. V was cut by 8 bases and J by 7 bases, with 17 bases left in between. Germline V gives CDR1 SGHVS, CDR2 FNYEAQ. The CDR3 DNA follows: TGTGCCAGCGCCCCAGCGGGGGGTGGTGGCTACACCTTC. This encodes CASAPAGGGGYTF.

In its sample, this clone was seen once. DNA of the CDR3: TGCGCCAGCAGCCCATGGACAGGGGGAGGAACTGAAGCTTTCTTT. Translating it yields CASSPWTGGGTEAFF. The rearrangement uses TRBV5-1 and TRBJ1-1, with TRBD1 identical over 10 bases. V lost 4 bases, J lost 5 bases, and 8 bases stayed unmatched. The CDR3 consists of 15 residues. The germline gives CDR1 SGHRS, CDR2 YFSETQ. Supplemented by reference TRBV5-1 and TRBJ1-1, the full variable domain reads KAGVTQTPRYLIKTRGQQVTLSCSPISGHRSVSWYQQTPGQGLQFLFEYFSETQRNKGNFPGRFSGRQFSNSRSEMNVSTLELGDSALYLCASSPWTGGGTEAFFGQGTRLTVV.

CDR3 DNA sequence: TGTGCCAGCAGCCAAGCCGGGACAGGGGTAGAGACCCAGTACTTC. It yields the protein CASSQAGTGVETQYF. The chain combines TRBV4-2 with TRBJ2-5; 10 positions agree with TRBD1. The V gene end was trimmed by 1 base and the J gene end by 4 bases; junction bases not matched to a gene: 3. Germline CDR1 is LGHNA and CDR2 is YNFKEQ. CDR3 size: 15 residues.

The chain couples TRBV10-3 to TRBJ1-2; TRBD1 matches at 11 bases. V shed 2 bases, J shed 6 bases, and the junction held 8 bases outside the gene matches. There are 16 residues in the CDR3. Germline assignment: CDR1 ENHRY and CDR2 SYGVKD. CDR3 amino acids: CAISERTGGSSDGYTF. CDR3 in DNA: TGTGCCATCAGTGAGCGGACAGGGGGCAGCTCTGATGGCTACACCTTC.

The rearrangement uses TRBV5-4 and TRBJ1-1; no definite D call. V gave up 5 bases and J gave up 1 base, with 12 bases separating them. The CDR3 is 14 residues long. The V gene's germline CDR1 is SGHNT and CDR2 YYREEE (reference sequence). CDR3 sequence (DNA): TGTGCCAGCAGATCTGCTGGAGGGAACACTGAAGCTTTCTTT. Its translation is CASRSAGGNTEAFF. The full variable domain, in which reference TRBV5-4 and TRBJ1-1 provide the parts outside the CDR3, is ETGVTQSPTHLIKTRGQQVTLRCSSQSGHNTVSWYQQALGQGPQFIFQYYREEENGRGNFPPRFSGLQFPNYSSELNVNALELDDSALYLCASRSAGGNTEAFFGQGTRLTVV.

The rearrangement joins TRBV6-6 to TRBJ2-1; TRBD1 matches at 11 bases. V shed 5 bases, J shed 7 bases, and the junction held 7 bases outside the gene matches. Germline CDR1 reads MNHNY; CDR2 reads SVGAGI (reference sequence). This CDR3 region has 15 residues. The chain's CDR3 is CASSIGQGALNEQFF. CDR3 bases: TGTGCCAGCAGTATAGGACAGGGGGCGTTGAATGAGCAGTTCTTC.

This clone has only one observation. The chain couples TRBV9 to TRBJ1-3; D is uncertain. V was cut by 0 bases and J by 0 bases, with 13 bases left in between. Germline CDR1 is SGDLS and CDR2 is YYNGEE. This CDR3 contains 17 residues. The CDR3 is CASSVAAGDISGNTIYF. DNA of the CDR3: TGTGCCAGCAGCGTAGCTGCAGGTGACATCTCTGGAAACACCATATATTTT.

This chain links TRBV5-1 with TRBJ1-2; D might be TRBD1 (6 bases). V lost 3 bases and J 6 bases, leaving 15 bases between the germline ends. The germline CDR1 and CDR2 sequences are SGHRS and YFSETQ. The CDR3 has 14 residues. The CDR3 bases are TGCGCCAGCAGCTGGGGCAGGGGAGAGGATGGCTACACCTTC. The encoded protein is CASSWGRGEDGYTF.

The genes are TRBV2 and TRBJ1-6; D is uncertain. The CDR3 extends over 17 amino acids. Germline V lookup: CDR1 SNHLY, CDR2 FYNNEI. V lost 0 bases to trimming and J lost 0 bases, with 9 bases between them. DNA for the CDR3: TGTGCCAGCAGTGAAGCCCCTTTTGACTCCTATAATTCACCCCTCCACTTT. Its protein is CASSEAPFDSYNSPLHF.

This chain uses TRBV5-1 with TRBJ2-7; no clear D gene. There are 12 residues in the CDR3. Germline assignment: CDR1 SGHRS and CDR2 YFSETQ. V lost 5 bases and J lost 3, with 9 bases in between. This chain's CDR3 is CASRTASYEQYF. CDR3 in DNA: TGCGCCAGCAGAACAGCCAGCTACGAGCAGTACTTC.

The genes are TRBV4-3 and TRBJ2-5; 7 bases agree with TRBD2. Trimming took 0 bases from V and 6 from J; bases not matched to a gene: 7. CDR1 and CDR2 (germline): LGHNA, YSLEER. There are 15 residues in the CDR3. The CDR3 DNA is TGCGCCAGCAGCCAAGATCCGTTGCGGGGGAAGACCCAGTACTTC. This codes for CASSQDPLRGKTQYF.